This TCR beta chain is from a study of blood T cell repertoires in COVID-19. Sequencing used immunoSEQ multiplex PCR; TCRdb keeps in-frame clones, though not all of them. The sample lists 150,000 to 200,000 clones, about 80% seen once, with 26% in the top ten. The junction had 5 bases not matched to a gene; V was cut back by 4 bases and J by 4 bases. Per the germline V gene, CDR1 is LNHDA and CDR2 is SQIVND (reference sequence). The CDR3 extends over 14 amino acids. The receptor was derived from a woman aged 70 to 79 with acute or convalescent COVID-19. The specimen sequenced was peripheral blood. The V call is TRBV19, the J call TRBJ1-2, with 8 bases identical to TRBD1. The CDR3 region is CASSTLTGVYGYTF. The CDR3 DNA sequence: TGTGCCAGTAGTACCCTGACAGGGGTCTATGGCTACACCTTC.